This TCR beta chain originates from a study of early T cells in non-severe SARS-CoV-2 infection. TCRdb re-called the 5' RACE reads with MiXCR, one entry per CDR3 protein. The repertoire holds around 68,000 distinct CDR3 sequences, 5% to 6.5% seen once, with around 3.3% in the top ten. The TCR sequence derives from an adult who was a healthcare worker with PCR-confirmed SARS-CoV-2 infection or an uninfected control (not recorded which). The sample in question was whole blood, obtained at baseline.

The CDR3 DNA reads TGTGCCAGCAGCTTGGGCAGCTACAATGAGCAGTTCTTC. Translating it yields CASSLGSYNEQFF. V gene TRBV7-9 combines with J gene TRBJ2-1; D unresolved. The length of the CDR3 is 13 residues. Germline lookup yields CDR1 SEHNR and CDR2 FQNEAQ (reference sequence). V shed 3 bases and J shed 3 bases, with 6 bases lying between them.